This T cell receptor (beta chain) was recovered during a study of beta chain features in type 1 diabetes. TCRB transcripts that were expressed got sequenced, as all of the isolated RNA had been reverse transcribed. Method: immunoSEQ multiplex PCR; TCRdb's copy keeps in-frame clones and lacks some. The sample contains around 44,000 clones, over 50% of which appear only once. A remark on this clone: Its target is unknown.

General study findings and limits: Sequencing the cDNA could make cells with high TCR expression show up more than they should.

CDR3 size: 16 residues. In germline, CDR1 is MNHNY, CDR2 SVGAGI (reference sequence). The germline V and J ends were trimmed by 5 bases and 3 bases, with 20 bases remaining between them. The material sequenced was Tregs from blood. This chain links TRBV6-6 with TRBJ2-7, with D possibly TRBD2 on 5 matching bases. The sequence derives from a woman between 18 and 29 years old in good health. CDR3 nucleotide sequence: TGTGCCAGCAGTCCCTCCTTAGAGGGCCCTGTCTACGAGCAGTACTTC. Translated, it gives CASSPSLEGPVYEQYF.